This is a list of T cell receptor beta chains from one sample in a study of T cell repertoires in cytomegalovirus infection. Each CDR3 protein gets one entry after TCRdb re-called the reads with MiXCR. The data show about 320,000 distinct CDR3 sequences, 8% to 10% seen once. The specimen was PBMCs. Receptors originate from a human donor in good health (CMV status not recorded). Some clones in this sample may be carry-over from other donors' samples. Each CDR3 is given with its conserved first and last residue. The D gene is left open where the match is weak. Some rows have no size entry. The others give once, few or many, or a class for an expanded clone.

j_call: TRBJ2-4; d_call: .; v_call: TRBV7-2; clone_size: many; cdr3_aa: CASSLEAGLAKNIQYF; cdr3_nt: TGTGCCAGCAGCTTAGAGGCAGGGCTCGCCAAAAACATTCAGTACTTC
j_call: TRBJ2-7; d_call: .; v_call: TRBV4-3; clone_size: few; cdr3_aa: CASSPLRGTYEQYF; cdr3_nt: TGCGCCAGCAGCCCACTCCGCGGGACCTACGAGCAGTACTTC
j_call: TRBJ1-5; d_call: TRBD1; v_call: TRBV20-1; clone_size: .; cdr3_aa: CSIRQGNQPQHF; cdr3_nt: TGCAGTATACGACAGGGGAATCAGCCCCAGCATTTT
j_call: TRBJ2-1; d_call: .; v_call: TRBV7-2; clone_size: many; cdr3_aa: CASSYDSGPYNEQFF; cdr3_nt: TGTGCCAGCAGCTACGATAGCGGTCCCTACAATGAGCAGTTCTTC
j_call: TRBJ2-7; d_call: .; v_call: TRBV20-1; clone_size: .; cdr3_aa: CSAVAGQTYEQYF; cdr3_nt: TGCAGTGCTGTCGCGGGACAGACCTACGAGCAGTACTTC
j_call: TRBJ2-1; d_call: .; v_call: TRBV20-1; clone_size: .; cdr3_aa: CSAPRGPYNEQFF; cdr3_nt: TGCAGTGCTCCCCGGGGCCCTTACAATGAGCAGTTCTTC
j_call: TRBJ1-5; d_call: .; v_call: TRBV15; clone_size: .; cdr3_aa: CATSRAKAGNQPQHF; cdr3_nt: TGTGCCACCAGCAGGGCTAAGGCAGGTAATCAGCCCCAGCATTTT
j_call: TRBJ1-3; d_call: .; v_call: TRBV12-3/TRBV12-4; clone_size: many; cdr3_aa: CASRSGHFSGNTIYF; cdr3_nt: TGTGCCAGCAGATCCGGCCACTTCTCTGGAAACACCATATATTTT
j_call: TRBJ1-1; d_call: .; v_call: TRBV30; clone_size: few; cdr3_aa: CAWSFRMNTEAFF; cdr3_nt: TGTGCCTGGAGTTTCAGAATGAACACTGAAGCTTTCTTT
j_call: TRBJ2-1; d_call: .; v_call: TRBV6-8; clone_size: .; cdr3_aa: CASSYLLTTRQFF; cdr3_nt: TGTGCCAGCAGTTATCTACTGACTACCCGGCAGTTCTTC
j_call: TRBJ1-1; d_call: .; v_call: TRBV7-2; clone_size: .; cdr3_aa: CASSFAGSGGTEAFF; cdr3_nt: TGTGCCAGCAGCTTCGCGGGGTCCGGGGGGACTGAAGCTTTCTTT
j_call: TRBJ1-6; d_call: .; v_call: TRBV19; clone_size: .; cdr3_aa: CASRDSQNSPLHF; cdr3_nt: TGTGCCAGTAGGGACAGTCAGAATTCACCCCTCCACTTT
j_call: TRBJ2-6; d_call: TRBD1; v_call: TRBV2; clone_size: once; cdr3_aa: CASKGQAHSGANVLTF; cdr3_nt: TGTGCCAGCAAAGGACAGGCTCACTCTGGGGCCAACGTCCTGACTTTC
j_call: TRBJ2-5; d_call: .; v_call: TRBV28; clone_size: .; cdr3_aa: CASSSQTGKQETQYF; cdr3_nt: TGTGCCAGCAGTTCTCAAACAGGGAAGCAAGAGACCCAGTACTTC
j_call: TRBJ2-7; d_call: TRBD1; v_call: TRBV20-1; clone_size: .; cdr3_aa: CSARDAPGQGSHEQYF; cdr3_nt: TGCAGTGCTAGAGATGCACCGGGACAGGGGAGCCACGAGCAGTACTTC
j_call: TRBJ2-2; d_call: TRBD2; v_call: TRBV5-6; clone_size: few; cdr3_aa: CASSHNPGLAENTGELFF; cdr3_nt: TGTGCCAGCAGCCACAACCCTGGGCTAGCGGAGAACACCGGGGAGCTGTTTTTT
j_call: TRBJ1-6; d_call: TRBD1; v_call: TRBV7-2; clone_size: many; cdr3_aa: CASSFRVGDRGDSPLHF; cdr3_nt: TGTGCCAGCAGCTTTAGGGTGGGGGACAGAGGAGATTCACCCCTCCACTTT
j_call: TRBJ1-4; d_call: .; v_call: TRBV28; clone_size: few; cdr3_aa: CASSPERGAEEKLFF; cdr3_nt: TGTGCCAGCAGTCCCGAGCGGGGGGCGGAGGAAAAACTGTTTTTT
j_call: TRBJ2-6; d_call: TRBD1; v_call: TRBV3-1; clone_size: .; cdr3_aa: CASSHRTGHNSGANVLTF; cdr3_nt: TGTGCCAGCAGCCACCGGACAGGGCACAACTCTGGGGCCAACGTCCTGACTTTC
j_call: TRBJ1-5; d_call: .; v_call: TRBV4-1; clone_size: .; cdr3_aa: CASSQGQVNQPQHF; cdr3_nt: TGCGCCAGCAGCCAAGGACAGGTTAATCAGCCCCAGCATTTT
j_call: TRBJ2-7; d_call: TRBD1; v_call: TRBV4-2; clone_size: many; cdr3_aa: CASSQVGQGSHEQYF; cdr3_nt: TGTGCCAGCAGCCAAGTGGGACAGGGTTCCCACGAGCAGTACTTC
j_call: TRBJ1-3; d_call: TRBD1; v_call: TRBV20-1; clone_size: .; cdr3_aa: CSARDRGFSSGNTIYF; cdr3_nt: TGCAGTGCTCGGGACAGGGGGTTTAGCTCTGGAAACACCATATATTTT
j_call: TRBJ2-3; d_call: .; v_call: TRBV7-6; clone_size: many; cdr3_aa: CASSFERTGEFVTGEMADTQYF; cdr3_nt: TGTGCCAGCAGCTTTGAACGAACAGGGGAGTTTGTAACGGGAGAGATGGCAGATACGCAGTATTTT
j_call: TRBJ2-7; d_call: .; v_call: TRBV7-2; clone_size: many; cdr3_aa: CASSLAKTYEQYF; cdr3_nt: TGTGCCAGCAGCTTAGCCAAGACCTACGAGCAGTACTTC
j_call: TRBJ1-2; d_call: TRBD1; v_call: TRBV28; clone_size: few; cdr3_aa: CASRQTGTSSGYTF; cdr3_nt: TGTGCCAGCAGGCAGACAGGGACTTCTAGTGGCTACACCTTC
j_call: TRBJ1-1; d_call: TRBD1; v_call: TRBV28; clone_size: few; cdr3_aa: CASSAPDRANTEAFF; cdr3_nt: TGTGCCAGCAGCGCGCCGGACAGGGCGAACACTGAAGCTTTCTTT
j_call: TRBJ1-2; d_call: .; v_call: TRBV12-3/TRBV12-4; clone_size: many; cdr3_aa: CASTFGAGYGYTF; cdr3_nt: TGTGCCAGCACCTTTGGGGCGGGCTATGGCTACACCTTC
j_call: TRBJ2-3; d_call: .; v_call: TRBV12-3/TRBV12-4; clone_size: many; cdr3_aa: CASCPRGRADTQYF; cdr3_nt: TGTGCCAGCTGCCCACGGGGCCGGGCAGATACGCAGTATTTT
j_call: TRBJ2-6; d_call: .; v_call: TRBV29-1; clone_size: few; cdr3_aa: CSVFSGANVLTF; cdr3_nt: TGCAGCGTTTTCTCTGGGGCCAACGTCCTGACTTTC